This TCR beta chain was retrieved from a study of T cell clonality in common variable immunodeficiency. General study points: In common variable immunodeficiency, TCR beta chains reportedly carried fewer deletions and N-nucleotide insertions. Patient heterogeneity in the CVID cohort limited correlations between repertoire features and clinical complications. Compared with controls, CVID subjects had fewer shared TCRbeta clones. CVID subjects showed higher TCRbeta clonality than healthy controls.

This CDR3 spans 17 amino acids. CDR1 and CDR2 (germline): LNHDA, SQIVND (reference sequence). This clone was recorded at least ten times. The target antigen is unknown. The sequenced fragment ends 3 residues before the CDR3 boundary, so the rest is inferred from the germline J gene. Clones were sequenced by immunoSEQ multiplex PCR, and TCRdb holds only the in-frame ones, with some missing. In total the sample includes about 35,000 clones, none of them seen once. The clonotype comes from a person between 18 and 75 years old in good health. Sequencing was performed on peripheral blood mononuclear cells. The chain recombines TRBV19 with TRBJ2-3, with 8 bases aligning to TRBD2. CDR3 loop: CASSSLRREAHQETQYF. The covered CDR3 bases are TGTGCCAGTAGTTCCCTTCGGCGGGAGGCTCACCAAGAGACG.